Included here is one TCR beta chain sequence, with context. Its matching antigen is unknown. The same CDR3 is also encoded by other DNA sequences in this sample. The data are from a study of T cell responses to AZD1222 COVID-19 vaccine. Study results and caveats: Spike-specific TCR repertoires showed rising breadth and depth after two AZD1222 doses.

Assay: immunoSEQ multiplex PCR; the TCRdb copy retains only in-frame clones and omits some. The data hold 100,000 to 150,000 clones, with around 89% observed a single time. This receptor was taken from an adult in good health. Sequences were derived from peripheral blood, sampled on day 0 of AZD1222 vaccination.

CDR3 residues: CASSLAGQGGYNEQFF. DNA of the CDR3: TGCGCCAGCAGCTTGGCCGGACAGGGGGGCTACAATGAGCAGTTCTTC. The V gene is TRBV5-1, the J gene TRBJ2-1; 10 bases line up with TRBD1. Germline V gene lookup returns CDR1 SGHRS and CDR2 YFSETQ. This CDR3 is built from 16 residues. V shed 0 bases, J shed 3 bases, and the junction held 3 bases outside the gene matches. The complete variable domain, with remaining parts taken from reference TRBV5-1 and TRBJ2-1, reads KAGVTQTPRYLIKTRGQQVTLSCSPISGHRSVSWYQQTPGQGLQFLFEYFSETQRNKGNFPGRFSGRQFSNSRSEMNVSTLELGDSALYLCASSLAGQGGYNEQFFGPGTRLTVL.